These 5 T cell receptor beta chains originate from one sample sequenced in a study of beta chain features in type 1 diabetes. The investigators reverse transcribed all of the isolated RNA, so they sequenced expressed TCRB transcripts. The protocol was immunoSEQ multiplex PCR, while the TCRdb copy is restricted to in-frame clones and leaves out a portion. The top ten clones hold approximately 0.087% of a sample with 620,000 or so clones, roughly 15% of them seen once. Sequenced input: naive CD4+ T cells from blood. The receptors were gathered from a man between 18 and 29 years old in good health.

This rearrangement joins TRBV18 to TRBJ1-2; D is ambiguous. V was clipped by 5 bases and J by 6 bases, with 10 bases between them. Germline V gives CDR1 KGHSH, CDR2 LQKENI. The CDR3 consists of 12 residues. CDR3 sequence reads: CASSTRTDGYTF. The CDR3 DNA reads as TGTGCCAGCTCAACCCGGACGGATGGCTACACCTTC.

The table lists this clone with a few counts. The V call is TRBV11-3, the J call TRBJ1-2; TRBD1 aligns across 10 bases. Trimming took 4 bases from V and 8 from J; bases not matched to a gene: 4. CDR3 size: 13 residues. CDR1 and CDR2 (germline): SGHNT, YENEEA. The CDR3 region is CASSSGTGDGYTF. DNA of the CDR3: TGTGCCAGCAGCTCCGGGACAGGGGACGGCTACACCTTC.

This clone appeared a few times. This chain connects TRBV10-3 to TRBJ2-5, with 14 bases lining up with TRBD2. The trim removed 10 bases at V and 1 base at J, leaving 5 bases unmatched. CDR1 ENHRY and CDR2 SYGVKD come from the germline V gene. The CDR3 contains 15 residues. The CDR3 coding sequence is TGTGCCACCGGGACTAGCGGGGGCCTCCAAGAGACCCAGTACTTC. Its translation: CATGTSGGLQETQYF.

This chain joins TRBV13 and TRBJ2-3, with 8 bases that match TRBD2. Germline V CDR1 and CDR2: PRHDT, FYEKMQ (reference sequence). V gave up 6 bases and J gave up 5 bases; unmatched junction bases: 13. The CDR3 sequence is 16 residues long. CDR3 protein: CASRYGTSSKRDTQYF. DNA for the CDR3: TGTGCCAGCAGGTATGGGACTAGTTCCAAAAGAGATACGCAGTATTTT.

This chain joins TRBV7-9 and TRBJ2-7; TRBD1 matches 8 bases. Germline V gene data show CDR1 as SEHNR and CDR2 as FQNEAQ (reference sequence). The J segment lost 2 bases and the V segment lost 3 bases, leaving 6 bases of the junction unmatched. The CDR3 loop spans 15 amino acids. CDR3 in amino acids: CASSFSGGSPYEQYF. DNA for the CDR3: TGTGCCAGCAGCTTCTCAGGGGGCAGTCCCTACGAGCAGTACTTC.